This T cell receptor beta chain was recorded in a study of CD8+CD57+ T cells in acquired aplastic anemia. This clonotype was picked up many times. It was patients with CD8+CD57+ cell expansion by flow cytometry who were chosen for sequencing. By the time of blood sampling, patients had still received no therapy. TCR beta VDJ and CDR3 profiles were obtained from a genomic DNA template. MiXCR was run by TCRdb on the reads, yielding one entry per CDR3 protein. Of about 190,000 distinct CDR3 sequences listed, just under 50% are singletons. The sequence came from a human donor with aplastic anemia. Sequenced material: sorted CD4+, CD8+, or CD8+CD57+ T cells (not recorded which) from PBMCs.

The CDR3, as DNA: TGCAGTGCCCCCCCCGGGGGGTCAGCGGGAGTAGGGTACAATGAGCAGTTCTTC. Translation: CSAPPGGSAGVGYNEQFF. V usage is TRBV20-1 and J usage is TRBJ2-1, with 8 bases aligning to TRBD2. With V trimmed by 6 bases and J by 4 bases, 20 bases remained unmatched. The CDR3 runs to 18 residues. The germline V gene has CDR1 DFQATT and CDR2 SNEGSKA (reference sequence).